This note documents a single T cell receptor (beta chain) sequence. This sample was taken from a study of PD-L1 blockade in urothelial cancer. In the study overall: Each participant's history included 0 to 3 prior chemotherapy regimens. Blood analysis was done at 3 weeks (second dose) and 6 weeks after treatment began.

Added to each PCR by spiking were synthetic TCR analog templates. TCRdb keeps only in-frame clones here, not all; method: immunoSEQ multiplex PCR. The data show about 100,000 clones, about 90% seen once. V lost 4 bases and J lost 3; bases outside the gene matches: 5. The CDR3 is 14 amino acids. Germline-derived CDR1 and CDR2 are MNHEY and SMNVEV (reference sequence). Urothelial carcinoma, locally advanced or metastatic, affected the patients. The chain combines TRBV27 with TRBJ2-7; TRBD2 matches at 8 bases. The receptor comes from a woman at least 80 years old with urothelial cancer. The sample was PBMCs, taken around atezolizumab (anti-PD-L1) treatment. CDR3 nucleotide sequence: TGTGCCAGCAGTTATACTAGCGGATACTACGAGCAGTACTTC. It specifies CASSYTSGYYEQYF.